These T cell receptor beta chains were read from a single sample in a study of blood T cell repertoires in COVID-19. Assay used: immunoSEQ multiplex PCR; TCRdb lists only in-frame clones, some missing. The sample yields over 200,000 clones, 88% seen once. Sequences were obtained from peripheral blood. Receptors originate from a young man with active or convalescent COVID-19. The CDR3 runs from the conserved cysteine through the conserved F or W. A D gene is named only where the DNA matches it firmly. Clone size is given for some rows only: seen once, a few or many times, or a class if the clone is expanded.

size: -
J: TRBJ1-1
V: TRBV11-2
D: -
DNA: TGTGCCAGCAGCTCTAGGTCTAGCACTGAAGCTTTCTTT
CDR3: CASSSRSSTEAFF

size: few
J: TRBJ2-7
V: TRBV7-2
D: TRBD2
DNA: TGTGCCAGCAGCTTAGAGCCGGGACTAGCGGGAGTGGCGCAGTACTTC
CDR3: CASSLEPGLAGVAQYF

size: -
J: TRBJ2-2
V: TRBV28
D: TRBD1
DNA: TGTGCCAGCAGCTGGACAGGACTCACCGGGGAGCTGTTTTTT
CDR3: CASSWTGLTGELFF

size: -
J: TRBJ1-2
V: TRBV2
D: -
DNA: TGTGCCAGCAGTGAGCGGTCAGGGACTAGTGGCTACACCTTC
CDR3: CASSERSGTSGYTF

size: -
J: TRBJ1-2
V: TRBV6-2/TRBV6-3
D: -
DNA: TGTGCCAGCAGTTACTTGGCTCGGACGGGGGGCTACACCTTC
CDR3: CASSYLARTGGYTF

size: -
J: TRBJ2-2
V: TRBV7-9
D: -
DNA: TGTGCCAGCAGCTTGTACAGGAACCTAGGGGAGCTGTTTTTT
CDR3: CASSLYRNLGELFF

size: -
J: TRBJ1-6
V: TRBV18
D: -
DNA: TGTGCCAGCTCACCACCGGGGGGGACATATCGACCCGATTCACCCCTCCACTTT
CDR3: CASSPPGGTYRPDSPLHF

size: -
J: TRBJ1-5
V: TRBV19
D: -
DNA: TGTGCCAGTACCGGACAGCGCTATAGCAATCAGCCCCAGCATTTT
CDR3: CASTGQRYSNQPQHF

size: -
J: TRBJ1-6
V: TRBV12-5
D: -
DNA: TGTGCTAGTGGTTTCTCCCCGGGCAGGGAAGATTCACCCCTCCACTTT
CDR3: CASGFSPGREDSPLHF

size: -
J: TRBJ1-5
V: TRBV4-1
D: -
DNA: TGCGCCAGCAGCCAAGATCAGGCTCTCGGAAGTGCCAATAGCAATCAGCCCCAGCATTTT
CDR3: CASSQDQALGSANSNQPQHF

size: -
J: TRBJ2-7
V: TRBV27
D: -
DNA: TGTGCCAGCAGTTTGATCGTCGAGGGCCCCTCCTACGAGCAGTACTTC
CDR3: CASSLIVEGPSYEQYF

size: -
J: TRBJ1-1
V: TRBV5-1
D: -
DNA: TGCGCCAGCAGCTTGCTAGGCCCGGAGGAAACTTTCTTT
CDR3: CASSLLGPEETFF

size: -
J: TRBJ1-4
V: TRBV19
D: -
DNA: TGTGCCAGTACCCCCTTTCACGGGGGGAGTGAAAAACTGTTTTTT
CDR3: CASTPFHGGSEKLFF

size: few
J: TRBJ1-5
V: TRBV30
D: -
DNA: TGTGCCTGGAGTTTCCGGCAGGGAATGGCTCAGCCCCAGCATTTT
CDR3: CAWSFRQGMAQPQHF